Sequencing of this T cell receptor (beta chain) was carried out in a study of T cell repertoires in cytomegalovirus infection. Background on the study: Recently identified HLA-C-restricted CMV epitopes and well-studied HLA-B-restricted CMV epitopes were used by the study. Both CMV infection and a matching HLA type were indicated by public TCR beta signatures.

General study results and limits: In two of eight donors, the top clonotype was HLA-C-restricted CMV-specific.

A single record per CDR3 protein comes from TCRdb applying MiXCR to the reads. The sample yields around 430,000 distinct CDR3 sequences, about two fifths seen once. With 5 bases removed from V and 4 bases from J, the gap between germline ends came to 6 bases. The CDR3 contains 12 residues. Germline V gene sequence: CDR1 LGHNA, CDR2 YNFKEQ. Turning to this clonotype: Its antigen is not identified.

The sample here was cultured PBMCs, taken from culture after CMV antigen stimulation. V gene TRBV4-2 combines with J gene TRBJ2-1; the D is unclear. The clonotype comes from a human donor in good health (CMV status not recorded). Some clones in this sample may be carry-over from other donors' samples. This CDR3 is CASSLIYNEQFF. Here the CDR3 DNA reads TGTGCCAGCAGCTTAATATACAATGAGCAGTTCTTC.